These 27 T cell receptor beta chains originate from one sample sequenced in a study of cytomegalovirus exposure and HLA in healthy donors. The PCR was carried out with 60 Vbeta primers and 13 Jbeta primers. Clones were sequenced by immunoSEQ multiplex PCR, and TCRdb holds only the in-frame ones, with some missing. The data contain tens of thousands of clones, 60% to 75% of them singletons. Specimen: PBMCs. These receptors originate from a woman aged 35 to 49 in good health and CMV-seropositive.

J is TRBJ2-7 and V is TRBV5-6; D perhaps matches TRBD1 (6 bases). The CDR3 is made up of 14 amino acids. Germline values: CDR1 SGHDT, CDR2 YYEEEE. Trimming removed 5 bases from V and 4 bases from J, with 16 bases in between. CDR3 protein: CASRKQGRFYEQYF. DNA of the CDR3: TGTGCCAGCAGAAAACAGGGCCGCTTTTACGAGCAGTACTTC. The full variable domain, rest sourced from reference TRBV5-6 and TRBJ2-7, is DAGVTQSPTHLIKTRGQQVTLRCSPKSGHDTVSWYQQALGQGPQFIFQYYEEEERQRGNFPDRFSGHQFPNYSSELNVNALLLGDSALYLCASRKQGRFYEQYFGPGTRLTVT.

This clone was seen once. J is TRBJ2-1 and V is TRBV5-3; D may be TRBD2 (6 bases). TRBV5-3 is reported as an ORF; its role is uncertain. This CDR3 contains 15 residues. Trimming shortened V by 4 bases and J by 1 base, and 12 bases separated the two germline ends. This chain's CDR3 is CARSLSGFSYNEQFF. The CDR3 nucleotides are TGTGCCAGAAGCCTTAGCGGTTTTTCCTACAATGAGCAGTTCTTC.

The gene calls are TRBV6-5 and TRBJ2-7; no firm D call. CDR3 size: 11 residues. Germline V gives CDR1 MNHEY, CDR2 SVGAGI. Trimming removed 2 bases at V and 6 bases at J, with 5 bases between. The CDR3 DNA reads as TGTGCCAGCAGTTACCTTTCCGAGCAGTACTTC. Its protein is CASSYLSEQYF.

This clone turned up a few times. V gene TRBV5-6 combines with J gene TRBJ1-1, with 7 bases lining up with TRBD1. The CDR3 length is 15 residues. V shed 3 bases, J shed 1 base, and the junction held 6 bases outside the gene matches. Per germline, CDR1 SGHDT and CDR2 YYEEEE. The CDR3 reads CASSWDTGANTEAFF. The CDR3 coding sequence is TGTGCCAGCAGCTGGGACACAGGGGCGAACACTGAAGCTTTCTTT.

This clone was seen just once. The chain joins TRBV28 to TRBJ1-2; the D gene is possibly TRBD1 (5 bases). Trimming pared 10 bases from V and 4 bases from J, leaving 16 bases between. The CDR3 length is 13 residues. Germline V CDR1 and CDR2: MDHEN, SYDVKM. CDR3 DNA sequence: TGTGCCACCCGACCGGGGGAAGGCTATGGCTACACCTTC. Amino acid sequence: CATRPGEGYGYTF.

CDR3 bases: TGTGCCAGCAGCCCGCAGGGGGACGGCTACACCTTC. It specifies CASSPQGDGYTF. This chain links TRBV14 with TRBJ1-2, with 7 bases aligning to TRBD1. The CDR3 is made up of 12 amino acids. Trimming cost V 4 bases and J 8 bases; bases outside gene matches: 4. Germline CDR1 is SGHDN and CDR2 is FVKESK. The full variable domain, its missing parts supplied by reference TRBV14 and TRBJ1-2, is EAGVTQFPSHSVIEKGQTVTLRCDPISGHDNLYWYRRVMGKEIKFLLHFVKESKQDESGMPNNRFLAERTGGTYSTLKVQPAELEDSGVYFCASSPQGDGYTFGSGTRLTVV.

The count of this clone is one. The rearrangement links TRBV6-5 to TRBJ1-5, with D perhaps matching TRBD1 (5 bases). This CDR3 has 15 amino acids. The V gene's germline CDR1 is MNHEY and CDR2 SVGAGI. The ends were cut back, 4 bases at V and 7 bases at J, with 17 bases in the middle. The CDR3 bases are TGTGCCAGCAGTTTGCGGACACCAGAACACCAGCCCCAGCATTTT. This gives the protein CASSLRTPEHQPQHF.

The V call is TRBV19, the J call TRBJ2-1; 7 nucleotides line up with TRBD1. Per germline, CDR1 LNHDA and CDR2 SQIVND (reference sequence). J gave up 6 bases and V 6 bases, and 5 bases lay outside the gene matches. The CDR3 covers 13 residues. CDR3 in amino acids: CASRLRTGNEQFF. In DNA form, the CDR3 reads TGTGCCAGTAGGTTAAGGACAGGCAATGAGCAGTTCTTC.

CDR3 in amino acids: CASTISWELPLHF. DNA for the CDR3: TGTGCCAGCACCATTTCGTGGGAGTTACCCCTCCACTTT. The chain is built from TRBV5-5 and TRBJ1-6; unclear D gene. V was shortened by 6 bases and J by 12 bases, with 16 bases between the two germline ends. The CDR3 is 13 amino acids. Germline assignment: CDR1 SGHKS and CDR2 YYEKEE (reference sequence). Full variable domain (remainder filled in from reference TRBV5-5 and TRBJ1-6): DAGVTQSPTHLIKTRGQQVTLRCSPISGHKSVSWYQQVLGQGPQFIFQYYEKEERGRGNFPDRFSARQFPNYSSELNVNALLLGDSALYLCASTISWELPLHFGNGTRLTVT.

CDR3 in amino acids: CASSQGLVDTQYF. DNA of the CDR3: TGTGCCAGCAGCCAGGGACTAGTAGACACCCAGTACTTC. The J gene is TRBJ2-5, the V gene TRBV5-4; 8 positions agree with TRBD2. The trim removed 4 bases at V and 8 bases at J, leaving 7 bases unmatched. The CDR3 contains 13 residues. Germline-derived CDR1 and CDR2 are SGHNT and YYREEE (reference sequence).

In this sample, this clone turned up a few times. CDR3 DNA: TGTGCCAGCATCCACCAGGGCTACTCTGGAAACACCATATATTTT. This sequence encodes CASIHQGYSGNTIYF. The chain carries TRBV7-2 and TRBJ1-3; tentative D call: TRBD1 (5 bases). This CDR3 contains 15 residues. Trimming stripped 7 bases from V and 0 bases from J, with 13 bases between. Per germline, CDR1 SGHTA and CDR2 FQGNSA.

About this clone: Given a far larger clone just one base away, this is likely a sequencing read error. The final CDR3 position lacks the conserved phenylalanine or tryptophan, pointing to a likely read error. Other nucleotide sequences in the sample specify the same CDR3. The CDR3 spells CASSWGGPEQPQHV. The CDR3 nucleotides are TGTGCCAGCAGCTGGGGGGGGCCGGAACAGCCCCAGCATGTT. This chain connects TRBV7-9 to TRBJ1-5, with a possible D match to TRBD1 (6 bases). V lost 4 bases to trimming and J lost 7 bases, with 14 bases between them. The CDR3 is made up of 14 amino acids. The V gene's germline CDR1 is SEHNR and CDR2 FQNEAQ (reference sequence).

This clone was seen a few times. The J gene is TRBJ2-7, the V gene TRBV5-4; 9 bases line up with TRBD2. The CDR3 is 17 residues long. The V segment lost 1 base and the J segment 0 bases; nucleotides outside the gene matches: 8. Germline CDR1 reads SGHNT; CDR2 reads YYREEE (reference sequence). In DNA form, the CDR3 reads TGTGCCAGCAGCTTGTACGGCGGGGGGGGGTACTCCTACGAGCAGTACTTC. It yields the protein CASSLYGGGGYSYEQYF.

The chain uses TRBV7-2 and TRBJ1-5; 10 nucleotides align to TRBD1. This CDR3 spans 14 amino acids. The junction had 3 bases not matched to a gene; V was cut back by 4 bases and J by 6 bases. CDR1 is SGHTA and CDR2 is FQGNSA in the germline V gene. The CDR3 spells CASSSDRGSQPQHF. In DNA form, the CDR3 reads TGTGCCAGCAGCTCGGACAGGGGGTCTCAGCCCCAGCATTTT.

The J gene is TRBJ2-1, the V gene TRBV27, with 9 bases matching TRBD1. CDR3 length equals 17 residues. CDR1 and CDR2 (germline): MNHEY, SMNVEV (reference sequence). V lost 5 bases, J lost 5 bases, and 13 bases stayed unmatched. The CDR3 DNA is TGTGCCAGCAGTCCACTAACAGGGGGCCCCTATAACAATGAGCAGTTCTTC. Protein: CASSPLTGGPYNNEQFF.

This clone has a handful of counts. The V call is TRBV6-1, the J call TRBJ1-5, with D tentatively TRBD1 (5 bases). The CDR3 runs 15 residues. V was shortened by 6 bases and J by 0 bases, with 12 bases between the two germline ends. The germline V gene has CDR1 MNHNS and CDR2 SASEGT. DNA for the CDR3: TGTGCCAGCAGGCTTTCGGGGGATAGCAATCAGCCCCAGCATTTT. It codes for CASRLSGDSNQPQHF.

The chain couples TRBV16 to TRBJ1-1; possible D gene TRBD1, 6 bases. The CDR3 is 13 residues long. Germline CDR1 is KGHSY and CDR2 is FQNENV. V gave up 2 bases and J gave up 9 bases, with 13 bases separating them. CDR3 residues: CASSQRDKGKAFF. For the CDR3, the DNA is TGTGCCAGCAGCCAAAGGGACAAGGGAAAAGCTTTCTTT. The full variable domain, completed using reference TRBV16 and TRBJ1-1, is GEEVAQTPKHLVRGEGQKAKLYCAPIKGHSYVFWYQQVLKNEFKFLISFQNENVFDETGMPKERFSAKCLPNSPCSLEIQATKLEDSAVYFCASSQRDKGKAFFGQGTRLTVV.

The J gene is TRBJ1-2, the V gene TRBV7-8, with TRBD1 identical over 7 bases. This CDR3 region has 16 residues. The V gene's germline CDR1 is SGHVS and CDR2 FQNEAQ. The junction had 13 bases not matched to a gene; V was cut back by 2 bases and J by 7 bases. The CDR3 reads CASSLSRDSVSTGYTF. The CDR3 DNA reads TGTGCCAGCAGCTTAAGTAGGGACAGCGTTTCGACTGGCTACACCTTC.

This clone was counted a few times. The genes are TRBV6-1 and TRBJ2-4, with 7 nucleotides matching TRBD1. After removal of 1 base from V and 1 base from J, the junction contained 1 base not matched to a gene. The CDR3 runs 15 residues. Per germline, CDR1 MNHNS and CDR2 SASEGT. The CDR3 DNA sequence: TGTGCCAGCAGTGAAGACAGGGGCGCCAAAAACATTCAGTACTTC. This codes for CASSEDRGAKNIQYF.

This clone showed up many times. The chain has TRBV25-1 and TRBJ1-5, with unresolved D. Germline V gene data show CDR1 as MGHDK and CDR2 as SYGVNS. CDR3 length: 13 amino acids. V shed 3 bases and J shed 6 bases, with 9 bases lying between them. The CDR3 region has the DNA TGTGCCAGCAGTGAGGTCGGTAGTCAGCCCCAGCATTTT. Translated: CASSEVGSQPQHF.

The rearrangement joins TRBV7-8 to TRBJ2-1; maybe TRBD2 (6 bases). CDR1 and CDR2 (germline): SGHVS, FQNEAQ. This CDR3 has 15 residues. V gave up 1 base and J gave up 2 bases, with 9 bases separating them. The CDR3 here is CASSLVAGTYNEQFF. In DNA form, the CDR3 reads TGTGCCAGCAGCTTAGTTGCGGGGACCTACAATGAGCAGTTCTTC.

The rearrangement links TRBV5-1 to TRBJ2-7, with D possibly TRBD1 on 6 matching bases. The CDR3 covers 13 residues. Trimming took 4 bases from V and 2 from J, leaving 10 bases between them. Germline-derived CDR1 and CDR2 are SGHRS and YFSETQ. The CDR3 DNA reads as TGCGCCAGCAGCCCGGACAGCACCTACGAGCAGTACTTC. Its protein product is CASSPDSTYEQYF.

This clone has more than one count but fewer than ten. It is likely a read error: a sequence one base away is far more abundant. The J gene is TRBJ2-7, the V gene TRBV7-2; 9 bases line up with TRBD1. J gave up 7 bases and V 5 bases, and 6 bases lay outside the gene matches. The CDR3 length is 13 residues. CDR1 is SGHTA, CDR2 FQGNSA, per germline. This chain's CDR3 is CASSHTGTGEQYF. CDR3 coding DNA: TGTGCCAGCAGCCATACCGGGACAGGGGAGCAGTACTTC.

The chain carries TRBV7-6 and TRBJ1-1, with 7 bases lining up with TRBD1. J gave up 4 bases and V 2 bases, and 13 bases lay outside the gene matches. Germline V gene lookup returns CDR1 SGHVS and CDR2 FNYEAQ. The CDR3 covers 17 residues. The CDR3 bases are TGTGCCAGCAGCTTATTTCCAGAAGAACGACAGGGCACTGAAGCTTTCTTT. It translates to CASSLFPEERQGTEAFF.

The chain couples TRBV7-6 to TRBJ2-7; D is ambiguous. CDR1 is SGHVS and CDR2 is FNYEAQ in the germline V gene. CDR3 length equals 11 residues. V dropped 5 bases and J dropped 7 bases, with 9 bases sitting between them. CDR3 region: CASSAQTEQYF. DNA for the CDR3: TGTGCCAGCAGCGCTCAGACAGAGCAGTACTTC.

Here the CDR3 DNA reads TGTGCCAGCAGCTTCGATTTACAGGGAACTTACAATGAGCAGTTCTTC. Translating it yields CASSFDLQGTYNEQFF. This chain joins TRBV7-2 and TRBJ2-1; maybe TRBD1 (6 bases). Germline loops: CDR1 SGHTA, CDR2 FQGNSA. The CDR3 covers 16 residues. Trimming removed 3 bases at V and 4 bases at J, with 16 bases between. Combining the CDR3 with reference TRBV7-2 and TRBJ2-1 gives the whole variable domain GAGVSQSPSNKVTEKGKDVELRCDPISGHTALYWYRQSLGQGLEFLIYFQGNSAPDKSGLPSDRFSAERTGGSVSTLTIQRTQQEDSAVYLCASSFDLQGTYNEQFFGPGTRLTVL.

The J gene is TRBJ1-2, the V gene TRBV7-2; 9 bases fit TRBD1. V lost 7 bases, J lost 8 bases, and 8 bases stayed unmatched. The germline V gene has CDR1 SGHTA and CDR2 FQGNSA. CDR3 length: 13 residues. The CDR3 here is CASTWTGVEGYTF. The CDR3 DNA follows: TGTGCCAGCACCTGGACAGGGGTTGAGGGCTACACCTTC.